A single TCR beta chain is shown here with its context. Its antigen remains undetermined. Per-nucleotide qualities are absent, and no much larger clonotype sits a single base away. V is clipped by 3 bases and J by 7 bases, and the sequence between their germline boundaries is 15 bases long. Including cysteine and phenylalanine, the CDR3 has 14 amino acids. The CDR3 DNA has 42 bases and is translated from base 1. CDR1 is given as GTSNPN and CDR2 as SVGIG, both from the germline V gene (reference sequence). The data belong to a study of PD-1 blockade in classical Hodgkin lymphoma (TCRdb year 2020). General notes on the study: Nivolumab dosing was 3 mg/kg intravenously every 2 weeks, continuing until either disease progression or unacceptable toxicity. The study used TCR beta sequencing and CyTOF to define a peripheral blood immune signature of response to PD-1 blockade in classical Hodgkin lymphoma. General conclusions and limits of the study: Among trial patients, those achieving complete response had baseline diversity similar to that of newly diagnosed patients, while diversity was significantly lower in partial responders and progressors. The study was limited to a single clinical trial cohort, and causes of repertoire differences, possibly disease activity or prior therapy, remained undefined. Baseline TCR diversity was reported as lower in newly diagnosed patients than in healthy donors, and lower still in relapsed/refractory patients. By C4D1, a significant rise was seen in CD4+ TCR diversity but not in CD8+ TCR diversity (p=0.0027 vs p=0.16), and the rise was most apparent among complete responders (p=0.02). Diversity was lower in patients who began nivolumab less than 1 year after ASCT, so these patients were left out of later analyses to avoid confounding by immune reconstitution.

The meaning of the sample's time point label: cycle 2 day 1 (C2D1) of nivolumab. All trial patients had relapsed after autologous stem cell transplantation, with cohorts A, B and C differing in prior brentuximab vedotin exposure. The trial cohort included around 56 patients with relapsed/refractory classical Hodgkin lymphoma, and each patient had a best overall response of complete response, partial response or progressive disease. In the multi-cohort phase II CheckMate 205 trial, trial patients received single-agent nivolumab. An independent review committee assessed best overall response using the 2007 International Working Group response criteria. PBMCs from the trial were collected at three points: immediately before nivolumab initiation (C1D1), and during therapy at cycle 2 day 1 and cycle 4 day 1. After peripheral blood was drawn into 8 mL Vacutainer Cell Preparation Tubes, PBMCs were isolated by centrifugation and then cryopreserved.

The Qiagen DNeasy kit was used to extract genomic DNA both from unsorted PBMCs and from the negatively selected CD4+ and CD8+ fractions. TCR beta CDR3 regions were amplified by immunoSEQ multiplex PCR using primers annealing to V and J segments. A synthetic immune receptor repertoire was used to minimize amplification bias, and any residual bias was removed computationally once sequencing was done. As for the authors' bioinformatics: Repertoire diversity was quantified as the Shannon entropy index using custom Python scripts. Unsorted, CD4+ and CD8+ repertoires were analyzed separately, except for combined analyses in which CD4+ and CD8+ sequences were merged in silico. Clonal expansion was defined as a frequency increase of at least 2-fold after treatment compared with C1D1, and clones undetected at baseline were assigned a pseudocount of 0.5. Clones with 0 or 1 copy at C1D1 were defined as singleton clones, while clones with 2 or more copies were defined as non-singleton clones. Clones expanded in unsorted samples were assigned a CD4+, CD8+ or unknown annotation through matching of protein sequences in sorted samples from the same patient. Wilcoxon tests were applied to paired samples to test diversity changes from C1D1 to C4D1. This is the immuneACCESS table as TCRdb keeps it, with only in-frame sequences that have V and J called. A part of the clones is gone; compared with another copy, unresolved V genes explain less than half, and the rest is unexplained. That table supplies the V and J calls and clone size; D and trimming were determined from the DNA. A total of fewer than 110,000 clones appear in this sample, roughly 89% of them only once. Under 8% of the sample lies in the top ten.

This sequence uses TRBV30 and TRBJ1-4; no D gene is confidently identified. The material sequenced was peripheral blood mononuclear cells (PBMCs), taken before the second cycle of nivolumab. The receptor's source is a human donor with classical Hodgkin lymphoma. The CDR3 region reads CAWRSGRSGEKLFF. In nucleotide form, the sequence is TGTGCCTGGAGAAGCGGTAGGTCCGGTGAAAAACTGTTTTTT.